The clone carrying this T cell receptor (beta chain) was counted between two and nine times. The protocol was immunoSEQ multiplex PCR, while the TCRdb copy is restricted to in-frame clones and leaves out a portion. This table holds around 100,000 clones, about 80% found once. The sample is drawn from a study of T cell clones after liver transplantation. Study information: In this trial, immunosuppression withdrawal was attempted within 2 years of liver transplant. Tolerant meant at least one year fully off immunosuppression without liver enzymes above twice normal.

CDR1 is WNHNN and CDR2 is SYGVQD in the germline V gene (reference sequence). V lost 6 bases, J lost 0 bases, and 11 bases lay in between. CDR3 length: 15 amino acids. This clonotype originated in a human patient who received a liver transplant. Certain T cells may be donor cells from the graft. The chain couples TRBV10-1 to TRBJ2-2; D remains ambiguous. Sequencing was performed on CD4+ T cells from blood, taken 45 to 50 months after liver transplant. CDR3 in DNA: TGCGCCAGCAGCCCCCGACTGGCGAACACCGGGGAGCTGTTTTTT. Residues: CASSPRLANTGELFF.